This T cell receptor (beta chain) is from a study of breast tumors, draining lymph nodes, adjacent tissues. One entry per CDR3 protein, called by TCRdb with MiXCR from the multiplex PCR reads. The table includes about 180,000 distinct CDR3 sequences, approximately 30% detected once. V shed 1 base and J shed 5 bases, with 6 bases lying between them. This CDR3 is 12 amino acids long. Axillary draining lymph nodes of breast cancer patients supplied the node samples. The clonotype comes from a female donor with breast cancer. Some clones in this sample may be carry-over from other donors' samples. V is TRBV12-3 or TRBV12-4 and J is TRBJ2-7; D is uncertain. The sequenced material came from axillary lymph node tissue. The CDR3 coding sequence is TGTGCCAGCAGTTTAGGGCCCCACGAGCAGTACTTC. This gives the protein CASSLGPHEQYF.